What follows are 7 T cell receptor beta chains derived from one specimen sequenced in a study of blood T cell repertoires in COVID-19. The data were produced by immunoSEQ multiplex PCR, yet TCRdb's version contains in-frame clones alone and is incomplete. The sample carries fewer than 350,000 clones, around 87% recorded once. Sequencing was performed on peripheral blood. The origin of the receptors is a woman between 45 and 65 years old who had recovered from COVID-19.

The chain employs TRBV7-2 and TRBJ2-7; a weak D match, TRBD2 (5 bases). Trimming removed 5 bases from V and 3 bases from J, with 14 bases in between. Germline V gene data show CDR1 as SGHTA and CDR2 as FQGNSA. The CDR3 consists of 14 residues. The CDR3: CASSASINNYEQYF. CDR3 coding DNA: TGTGCCAGCAGCGCTAGCATTAATAACTACGAGCAGTACTTC.

The gene calls are TRBV28 and TRBJ1-2; D may be TRBD1 (6 bases). The length of the CDR3 is 14 residues. Trimming removed 2 bases at V and 4 bases at J, with 11 bases between. CDR1 MDHEN and CDR2 SYDVKM come from the germline V gene. CDR3 loop: CASSLRTELYGYTF. The CDR3, as DNA: TGTGCCAGCAGTTTAAGGACAGAACTCTATGGCTACACCTTC.

The genes are TRBV9 and TRBJ1-5; the D gene is possibly TRBD1 (5 bases). This CDR3 spans 15 amino acids. CDR1 is SGDLS, CDR2 YYNGEE, per germline. V was trimmed by 0 bases and J by 2 bases, leaving 9 bases between them. CDR3 sequence: CASSVGGARNQPQHF. CDR3 coding DNA: TGTGCCAGCAGCGTAGGTGGGGCGCGCAATCAGCCCCAGCATTTT.

V gene TRBV28 combines with J gene TRBJ2-3; tentative D call: TRBD2 (5 bases). Deletions cut 2 bases from V and 3 bases from J, with 15 bases between. Germline assignment: CDR1 MDHEN and CDR2 SYDVKM. CDR3 length equals 16 residues. CDR3 nucleotide sequence: TGTGCCAGCAGTTTAGAAGCGGATGTGAGGACAGATACGCAGTATTTT. It translates to CASSLEADVRTDTQYF.

The chain is built from TRBV14 and TRBJ2-5; TRBD2 is a possible D gene (5 bases). The CDR3 contains 13 residues. CDR1 and CDR2 from the germline V gene are SGHDN and FVKESK. V was clipped by 4 bases and J by 4 bases, with 10 bases between them. The chain's CDR3 is CASSLGSRETQYF. CDR3 bases: TGTGCCAGCAGCCTAGGGAGTCGAGAGACCCAGTACTTC.

The CDR3 nucleotides read TGTGCCAGCAGTTTTAGGACACAGGGATACCAGCCCCAGCATTTT. Its translation is CASSFRTQGYQPQHF. The V and J genes are TRBV28 and TRBJ1-5; TRBD1 might be the D (6 bases). Trimming cost V 3 bases and J 7 bases, with 16 bases left between them. The length of the CDR3 is 15 residues. The germline V gene encodes CDR1 MDHEN and CDR2 SYDVKM.

The table lists this clone with a few counts. The chain combines TRBV19 with TRBJ1-1; D might be TRBD1 (6 bases). The CDR3 contains 15 residues. V lost 2 bases and J lost 5, with 15 bases in between. CDR1 and CDR2 (germline): LNHDA, SQIVND (reference sequence). The CDR3 nucleotides are TGTGCCAGTAGTATACATGGAGGGGGGGATACTGAAGCTTTCTTT. Its protein is CASSIHGGGDTEAFF.